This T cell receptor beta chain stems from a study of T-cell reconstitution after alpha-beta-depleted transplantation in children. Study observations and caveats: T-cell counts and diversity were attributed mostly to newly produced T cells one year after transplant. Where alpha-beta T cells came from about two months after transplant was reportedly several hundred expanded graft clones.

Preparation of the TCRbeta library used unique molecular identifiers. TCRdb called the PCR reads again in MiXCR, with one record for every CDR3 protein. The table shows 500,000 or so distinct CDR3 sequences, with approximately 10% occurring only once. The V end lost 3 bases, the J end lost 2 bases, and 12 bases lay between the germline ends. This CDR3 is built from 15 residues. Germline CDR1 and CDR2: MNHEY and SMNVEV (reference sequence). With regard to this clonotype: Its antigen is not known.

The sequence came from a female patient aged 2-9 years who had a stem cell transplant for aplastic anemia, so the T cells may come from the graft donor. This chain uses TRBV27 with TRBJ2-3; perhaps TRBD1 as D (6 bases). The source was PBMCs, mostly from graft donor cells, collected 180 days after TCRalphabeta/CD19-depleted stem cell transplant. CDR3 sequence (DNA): TGTGCCAGCAGTTTGGTCAGGGGTCTCACAGATACGCAGTATTTT. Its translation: CASSLVRGLTDTQYF.